A single TCR beta chain is shown here with its context. What it binds is unknown. Sequencing used immunoSEQ version 4 in survey mode. Assay used: immunoSEQ multiplex PCR; TCRdb lists only in-frame clones, some missing. Of under 60,000 clones listed, under 85% were seen once; the top ten hold around 2.9%. The entry originates in a study of persistence of HIV-infected CD4 T cells. Stimulation used about 9.2 ug/mL lysate from CMV-infected fibroblasts. Sorted nonresponding memory CD4+ T cells were CD40L-negative, CD69-negative, CD45RO-high. Stimulated PBMCs had first been depleted of CD8+ T cells. Study outcomes and limitations: Degenerate expanded CDR3beta sequences were enriched among CMV- and Gag-responding cells. TCR analyses could not target the rare provirus-carrying CMV-responding cells.

Trimming cost V 4 bases and J 8 bases, with 8 bases left between them. Germline V gene sequence: CDR1 WNHNN, CDR2 SYGVQD (reference sequence). This CDR3 spans 11 amino acids. The sequences come from CD4+ T cells sorted from PBMCs after roughly 17-hour stimulation, collected from a patient who received antiretroviral therapy. This receptor was identified in an adult man with HIV who was CMV-seropositive. V usage is TRBV10-1 and J usage is TRBJ1-2; the D gene is possibly TRBD1 (5 bases). The CDR3 loop is CASSGAGGYTF. In nucleotides, the CDR3 is TGCGCCAGCAGTGGGGCAGGGGGCTACACCTTC.